The 23 T cell receptor beta chains below come from one sample, sequenced in a study of control samples from healthy donors and cancer patients. This table comes from immunoSEQ multiplex PCR, and its TCRdb copy is limited to in-frame clones, with some not included. The data contain fewer than 95,000 clones, around nine tenths of them singletons. Specimen: blood. The receptors here all came from a man aged 25 to 40 in good health.

The chain couples TRBV27 to TRBJ2-1; D remains unclear. Per germline, CDR1 MNHEY and CDR2 SMNVEV (reference sequence). V was trimmed by 5 bases and J by 3 bases, leaving 11 bases between them. This CDR3 has 14 amino acids. The CDR3 DNA follows: TGTGCCAGCAGTCATGATCCCATCTACAATGAGCAGTTCTTC. Translating gives CASSHDPIYNEQFF.

As concerns this clone: At the DNA level, this CDR3 is encoded by other sequences in the same sample as well. This chain links TRBV4-1 with TRBJ2-2; D possibly matches TRBD1 or TRBD2 (5 bases each). The length of the CDR3 is 14 residues. The V end lost 5 bases, the J end lost 2 bases, and 9 bases lay between the germline ends. Germline V gene data show CDR1 as MGHRA and CDR2 as YSYEKL. The CDR3 bases are TGCGCCAGCAGCGACCGGGGCAACACCGGGGAGCTGTTTTTT. It specifies CASSDRGNTGELFF.

This rearrangement joins TRBV6-1 to TRBJ1-1; 8 nucleotides line up with TRBD1. Germline assignment: CDR1 MNHNS and CDR2 SASEGT. V was pared by 3 bases and J by 2 bases, with 11 bases of the junction left unmatched. The CDR3 is made up of 17 amino acids. The CDR3 DNA follows: TGTGCCAGCAGTGAGAGTCCGGGACAGGCATTTAACACTGAAGCTTTCTTT. Its protein is CASSESPGQAFNTEAFF.

The genes are TRBV3-1 (or the pseudogene TRBV3-2) and TRBJ2-5, with D perhaps TRBD1 (5 bases). This CDR3 is 16 amino acids long. V was clipped by 1 base and J by 5 bases, with 17 bases between them. In germline, CDR1 is LGHDT, CDR2 YNNKEL (reference sequence). The CDR3 sequence is CASSQGAGPKGETQYF. The CDR3 region has the DNA TGTGCCAGCAGCCAAGGAGCCGGGCCTAAGGGGGAGACCCAGTACTTC.

This chain uses TRBV10-3 with TRBJ1-5; D is unclear. Germline CDR1 is ENHRY and CDR2 is SYGVKD. This CDR3 has 13 amino acids. The ends were cut back, 2 bases at V and 4 bases at J, with 6 bases in the middle. The CDR3 DNA reads TGTGCCATCAGTGAGCCGCCGAATCAGCCCCAGCATTTT. This sequence encodes CAISEPPNQPQHF.

The chain uses TRBV7-9 and TRBJ2-5; possibly TRBD2 for D (7 bases). V lost 5 bases and J lost 5, with 21 bases in between. Germline V gene lookup returns CDR1 SEHNR and CDR2 FQNEAQ (reference sequence). CDR3 size: 16 residues. CDR3 protein: CASSDLSGGARETQYF. CDR3 DNA sequence: TGTGCCAGCAGCGACCTCAGTGGGGGGGCCCGGGAGACCCAGTACTTC.

This sequence joins TRBV19 and TRBJ2-2; D perhaps matches TRBD1 (5 bases). V was cut by 6 bases and J by 6 bases, with 11 bases left in between. The CDR3 runs 13 residues. CDR1 is LNHDA and CDR2 is SQIVND in the germline V gene (reference sequence). CDR3 nucleotide sequence: TGTGCCAGTAGAGTTTTAGGGGCCGGGGAGCTGTTTTTT. Translation: CASRVLGAGELFF.

The CDR3 protein is CASSGSGGQPQHF. For the CDR3, the DNA is TGTGCCAGCAGCGGCTCTGGTGGGCAGCCCCAGCATTTT. This rearrangement joins TRBV7-9 to TRBJ1-5; D remains unclear. Trimming stripped 5 bases from V and 7 bases from J, with 12 bases between. The CDR3 is 13 residues long. CDR1 is SEHNR and CDR2 is FQNEAQ in the germline V gene (reference sequence).

This chain joins TRBV7-9 and TRBJ2-2; tentative D call: TRBD2 (6 bases). Trimming removed 5 bases at V and 5 bases at J, with 12 bases between. There are 14 residues in the CDR3. The V gene's germline CDR1 is SEHNR and CDR2 FQNEAQ (reference sequence). CDR3 nucleotides: TGTGCCAGCAGCGCCTCCGGGGGTACCGGGGAGCTGTTTTTT. Amino acid sequence: CASSASGGTGELFF.

The rearrangement links TRBV5-8 to TRBJ1-2; the D is unclear. The CDR3 contains 14 residues. Germline V gene sequence: CDR1 SGHTS, CDR2 YDEGEE. V lost 4 bases and J 5 bases, leaving 15 bases between the germline ends. CDR3 sequence (DNA): TGTGCCAGCAGCGCTCGGGTCGGAGCATATGGCTACACCTTC. As protein: CASSARVGAYGYTF.

This chain's CDR3 is CSVDRRGYQTGLDYGYTF. For the CDR3, the DNA is TGCAGCGTTGATCGAAGGGGGTATCAAACAGGGTTGGACTATGGCTACACCTTC. The genes are TRBV29-1 and TRBJ1-2, with D possibly matching TRBD1 (6 bases). V shed 3 bases and J shed 3 bases, with 26 bases lying between them. CDR3 length: 18 residues. The germline V gene encodes CDR1 SQVTM and CDR2 ANQGSEA.

This clone was seen ten or more times. The chain carries TRBV5-1 and TRBJ1-2; D call uncertain. The CDR3 covers 13 residues. The ends were cut back, 3 bases at V and 8 bases at J, with 14 bases in the middle. Germline V gives CDR1 SGHRS, CDR2 YFSETQ. In DNA form, the CDR3 reads TGCGCCAGCAGCTCGGACCCGGACGGCGGCTACACCTTC. It is translated as CASSSDPDGGYTF.

This clone occurred once. The chain is built from TRBV2 and TRBJ1-5, with 7 positions matching TRBD1. The V gene end was trimmed by 6 bases and the J gene end by 2 bases; junction bases not matched to a gene: 10. Germline V gene lookup returns CDR1 SNHLY and CDR2 FYNNEI. This CDR3 has 16 amino acids. CDR3 residues: CASRAIQGNGNQPQHF. The DNA of the CDR3 is TGTGCCAGCAGAGCAATACAGGGGAATGGCAATCAGCCCCAGCATTTT.

The rearrangement links TRBV2 to TRBJ2-2, with TRBD2 identical over 10 bases. The J segment lost 3 bases and the V segment lost 3 bases, leaving 1 base of the junction unmatched. The CDR3 loop spans 15 amino acids. Germline CDR1 SNHLY, CDR2 FYNNEI. CDR3 sequence (DNA): TGTGCCAGCAGTGAGACTAGCGGGTACACCGGGGAGCTGTTTTTT. This encodes CASSETSGYTGELFF. The full variable domain, its missing parts supplied by reference TRBV2 and TRBJ2-2, is EPEVTQTPSHQVTQMGQEVILRCVPISNHLYFYWYRQILGQKVEFLVSFYNNEISEKSEIFDDQFSVERPDGSNFTLKIRSTKLEDSAMYFCASSETSGYTGELFFGEGSRLTVL.

DNA for the CDR3: TGTGCCAGCAGCATCGGGACTAGCGGGGGGGACATTCAGTACTTC. It yields the protein CASSIGTSGGDIQYF. The chain employs TRBV7-2 and TRBJ2-4, with TRBD2 identical over 16 bases. Trimming cost V 5 bases and J 8 bases; bases outside gene matches: 3. The length of the CDR3 is 15 residues. CDR1 and CDR2 (germline): SGHTA, FQGNSA.

The chain has TRBV6-5 and TRBJ2-5, with 13 bases that match TRBD2. J lost 5 bases, V lost 4 bases, and 4 bases had no gene match. Germline CDR1 reads MNHEY; CDR2 reads SVGAGI. This CDR3 comprises 15 residues. CDR3 bases: TGTGCCAGCAGTTGGGGGACTAGCGGGGAGGAGACCCAGTACTTC. Translated: CASSWGTSGEETQYF.

The chain links TRBV24-1 to TRBJ2-1; D not certain. The V end was cut by 4 bases, the J end by 5 bases, with 14 bases between. The CDR3 is 15 amino acids. CDR1 and CDR2 from the germline V gene are KGHDR and SFDVKD. CDR3: CATSDPKTTNNEQFF. The CDR3 DNA sequence: TGTGCCACCAGTGACCCCAAAACAACCAACAATGAGCAGTTCTTC.

The chain joins TRBV24-1 to TRBJ1-5; 9 positions match TRBD1. Germline CDR1 reads KGHDR; CDR2 reads SFDVKD. V dropped 4 bases and J dropped 0; count of bases not matched to a gene: 12. The CDR3 sequence is 19 residues long. The CDR3 spells CATSEGGQGLLYSNQPQHF. As DNA, the CDR3 is TGTGCCACCAGTGAGGGGGGACAGGGATTGCTCTATAGCAATCAGCCCCAGCATTTT.

This chain connects TRBV4-1 to TRBJ2-6, with D hard to call. Trimming shortened V by 4 bases and J by 2 bases, and 9 bases separated the two germline ends. Germline V lookup: CDR1 MGHRA, CDR2 YSYEKL. The CDR3 runs 15 residues. Written as DNA, the CDR3 is TGCGCCAGCAGCCCGGCCAAGGCTGGGGCCAACGTCCTGACTTTC. It encodes CASSPAKAGANVLTF.

This chain joins TRBV5-1 and TRBJ2-2; TRBD2 agrees at 7 bases. Germline V gene data show CDR1 as SGHRS and CDR2 as YFSETQ. V lost 0 bases and J lost 2; bases outside the gene matches: 4. This CDR3 contains 16 residues. The CDR3 reads CASSLVASGNTGELFF. In DNA, the CDR3 is TGCGCCAGCAGCTTGGTAGCTAGCGGAAACACCGGGGAGCTGTTTTTT.

This clone was observed a few times. The rearrangement joins TRBV7-8 to TRBJ1-2; D not resolved. The CDR3 extends over 16 amino acids. V lost 3 bases to trimming and J lost 0 bases, with 14 bases between them. Germline CDR1 is SGHVS and CDR2 is FQNEAQ. Here the CDR3 DNA reads TGTGCCAGCAGCTTTACACCAGGACCGCCTAACTATGGCTACACCTTC. It encodes CASSFTPGPPNYGYTF.

This clone was picked up one time. Additional DNA sequences in this sample encode the identical CDR3. This chain uses TRBV7-2 with TRBJ1-1; the match to TRBD1 covers 8 bases. CDR1 is SGHTA, CDR2 FQGNSA, per germline. The CDR3 totals 14 residues. The V gene end was trimmed by 5 bases and the J gene end by 5 bases; junction bases not matched to a gene: 7. CDR3: CASSTPGGWTEAFF. In DNA, the CDR3 is TGTGCCAGCAGCACCCCAGGGGGCTGGACTGAAGCTTTCTTT.

The rearrangement uses TRBV18 and TRBJ2-7; tentative D call: TRBD1 (6 bases). The CDR3 sequence is 13 residues long. Germline CDR1 and CDR2: KGHSH and LQKENI. Trimming left V 2 bases short and J 5 bases short, with 10 bases between. CDR3 loop: CASSPSRDNEQYV. Here the CDR3 DNA reads TGTGCCAGCTCACCATCCCGGGACAACGAGCAGTACGTC.